The clone carrying this TCR beta chain was counted a single time. Its matching antigen is unknown. Libraries were prepared by immunoSEQ multiplex PCR; TCRdb keeps only in-frame clonotypes and omits some of them. The table shows 75,000 to 100,000 clones, with roughly nine tenths occurring only once. The data are from a study of T cell responses to AZD1222 COVID-19 vaccine. About the research overall: Pooled samples include second doses given at about 4 or 12 weeks. Findings of the study overall: Only six people who got AZD1222 tested seropositive at baseline. Vaccine-related CD4 TCRs covered spike, predominating at 160-218 and 743-854.

The sequence was obtained from an adult in good health. The sample in question was peripheral blood, obtained on day 0 of AZD1222 vaccination.

This CDR3 reads CASSYSQAMTGELFF. As DNA, the CDR3 is TGTGCCAGCAGTTACTCTCAGGCAATGACCGGGGAGCTGTTTTTT. The rearrangement joins TRBV6-6 to TRBJ2-2; no definite D call. The CDR3 has 15 residues. Germline loops: CDR1 MNHNY, CDR2 SVGAGI (reference sequence). Trimming took 0 bases from V and 5 from J, leaving 10 bases between them.